This T cell receptor (beta chain) is from a study of tumor and adjacent non-tumor tissue in lung cancer. Study-level findings and limits: Shorter survival was associated with higher TCR diversity in tumors. Significantly higher TCR diversity was found in tumor than normal lung.

RNA was extracted from bulk tissue without any cell sorting. This CDR3 spans 14 amino acids. Regarding this clonotype: Antigen: not known. Possible read error: a much larger clone is one base away.

The library came from three nested PCR rounds adapted from ARM-PCR protocols. TCRdb redid the calling of the multiplex PCR reads with MiXCR, one entry per CDR3 protein. Among 120,000 or so distinct CDR3 sequences listed, over 65% were seen once. The V call is TRBV12-3 or TRBV12-4, the J call TRBJ2-7, with TRBD2 as a possible D gene (5 bases). The specimen was lung tumor tissue. This clonotype was sampled from a man younger than 40 with non-small cell lung cancer. CDR3 in amino acids: CASRAGPATYEQCF. CDR3 bases: TGTGCCAGCAGGGCGGGTCCCGCAACCTACGAGCAGTGCTTC.